Below are 23 T cell receptor beta chains sequenced from a single sample in a study of CD8+ T cells in alopecia areata. The treatment denotes: oral pan-JAK inhibitor, 5-10 mg twice daily. After isolation, RNA underwent reverse transcription to generate cDNA as the sequencing template. Profiled with immunoSEQ multiplex PCR; TCRdb holds only in-frame clones, not every one. The data hold some 80,000 clones, with approximately 72% observed a single time. Sequenced here: CD8+ T cells sorted from blood, sampled at week 24, from a patient treated with tofacitinib. All receptors derive from a human donor with alopecia areata.

This clone has more than one count but fewer than ten. The V and J genes are TRBV28 and TRBJ1-2; 8 bases align to TRBD1. The J segment lost 4 bases and the V segment lost 10 bases, leaving 11 bases of the junction unmatched. The CDR3 length is 14 residues. Germline V gene lookup returns CDR1 MDHEN and CDR2 SYDVKM. The CDR3 region has the DNA TGTGCCACAAAAGGACAGGGAGAGGGCTATGGCTACACCTTC. Translated: CATKGQGEGYGYTF.

In this sample, this clone turned up once. The chain recombines TRBV30 with TRBJ2-7, with TRBD2 identical over 7 bases. Germline lookup yields CDR1 GTSNPN and CDR2 SVGIG (reference sequence). This CDR3 is built from 13 residues. Unmatched junction bases numbered 8, after V lost 7 bases and J lost 2 bases. CDR3 residues: CASHAGATYEQYF. DNA for the CDR3: TGTGCCTCCCATGCGGGAGCCACCTACGAGCAGTACTTC.

This clone was observed a handful of times. This chain connects TRBV4-1 to TRBJ1-5; D unresolved. The germline V gene has CDR1 MGHRA and CDR2 YSYEKL. Trimming stripped 1 base from V and 6 bases from J, with 16 bases between. CDR3 length: 16 residues. The CDR3 DNA reads as TGCGCCAGCAGCCAAGTGGGAGGTACTCGGCCTCAGCCCCAGCATTTT. Protein sequence: CASSQVGGTRPQPQHF.

The V and J genes are TRBV14 and TRBJ2-7, with D perhaps assigned TRBD1 or TRBD2 (5 bases each). Trimming cost V 1 base and J 5 bases, with 12 bases left between them. The CDR3 consists of 14 residues. Germline V gene sequence: CDR1 SGHDN, CDR2 FVKESK. The CDR3 DNA follows: TGTGCCAGCAGCCAAGTCTTGGGGGTCCACGAGCAGTACTTC. Protein sequence: CASSQVLGVHEQYF.

This sequence joins TRBV14 and TRBJ2-6; D remains ambiguous. Trimming stripped 3 bases from V and 0 bases from J, with 12 bases between. CDR1 is SGHDN, CDR2 FVKESK, per germline. The CDR3 totals 17 residues. The chain's CDR3 is CASSQLMTGSGANVLTF. DNA for the CDR3: TGTGCCAGCAGCCAGCTAATGACCGGCTCTGGGGCCAACGTCCTGACTTTC.

The genes are TRBV11-1 and TRBJ2-7, with D perhaps matching TRBD2 (5 bases). Germline V gene data show CDR1 as SGHAT and CDR2 as FQDESV (reference sequence). CDR3 length equals 13 residues. Trimming cost V 4 bases and J 3 bases, with 10 bases left between them. In DNA, the CDR3 is TGTGCCAGCAGCTCGACTATTCTCTACGAGCAGTACTTC. Translation: CASSSTILYEQYF.

This chain connects TRBV5-4 to TRBJ2-5; D not certain. The CDR3 extends over 15 amino acids. V was clipped by 2 bases and J by 4 bases, with 15 bases between them. Germline CDR1 is SGHNT and CDR2 is YYREEE (reference sequence). The CDR3 region has the DNA TGTGCCAGCAGCTTCGGTCAGTTGAGGAGAGAGACCCAGTACTTC. Its protein is CASSFGQLRRETQYF.

The chain joins TRBV29-1 to TRBJ1-1; no clear D. The CDR3 sequence is 11 residues long. Germline V lookup: CDR1 SQVTM, CDR2 ANQGSEA. With 6 bases removed from V and 7 bases from J, the gap between germline ends came to 12 bases. The CDR3 DNA is TGCAGCGTGGAGAGCTATCTTGAAGCTTTCTTT. Its translation is CSVESYLEAFF.

This clone appeared a few times. J is TRBJ1-3 and V is TRBV19; D call uncertain. With 3 bases removed from V and 3 bases from J, the gap between germline ends came to 12 bases. The CDR3 runs 15 residues. CDR1 LNHDA and CDR2 SQIVND come from the germline V gene (reference sequence). In DNA, the CDR3 is TGTGCCAGTAGTATCTCTCCGGCCGTTGGAAACACCATATATTTT. It codes for CASSISPAVGNTIYF.

As for this clone: Different DNA sequences within this sample yield the same CDR3. This sequence joins TRBV7-9 and TRBJ2-3; 7 nucleotides match TRBD2. CDR1 and CDR2 from the germline V gene are SEHNR and FQNEAQ (reference sequence). This CDR3 spans 15 amino acids. V was pared by 5 bases and J by 0 bases, with 5 bases of the junction left unmatched. The CDR3 loop is CASSTGTTSTDTQYF. The DNA of the CDR3 is TGTGCCAGCAGCACCGGGACTACAAGCACAGATACGCAGTATTTT.

The rearrangement joins TRBV9 to TRBJ2-3; D may be TRBD2 (5 bases). CDR1 and CDR2 (germline): SGDLS, YYNGEE. Trimming cost V 8 bases and J 5 bases, with 21 bases left between them. This CDR3 spans 15 amino acids. CDR3 loop: CASSLDFTAGDTQYF. Here the CDR3 DNA reads TGTGCCAGTTCATTAGACTTTACGGCGGGAGATACGCAGTATTTT.

This sequence joins TRBV6-5 and TRBJ2-1, with TRBD2 identical over 8 bases. Trimming cost V 5 bases and J 7 bases; bases outside gene matches: 7. Germline V lookup: CDR1 MNHEY, CDR2 SVGAGI. The CDR3 contains 14 residues. Here the CDR3 reads CASSPLSGGNEQFF. As DNA, the CDR3 is TGTGCCAGCAGTCCCTTGTCGGGGGGGAATGAGCAGTTCTTC.

This chain uses TRBV4-1 with TRBJ2-2, with 13 bases that match TRBD2. V lost 1 base and J lost 6; bases outside the gene matches: 11. This CDR3 comprises 19 residues. Germline values: CDR1 MGHRA, CDR2 YSYEKL. Written as DNA, the CDR3 is TGCGCCAGCAGCCAAGCCGGGACTAGCGGGGTTGGTTTCGCCGGGGAGCTGTTTTTT. Translated: CASSQAGTSGVGFAGELFF.

This clone was counted only a few times. The chain links TRBV5-5 to TRBJ2-5, with 8 bases aligning to TRBD2. CDR3 length: 16 amino acids. CDR1 and CDR2 (germline): SGHKS, YYEKEE (reference sequence). J lost 1 base, V lost 4 bases, and 9 bases had no gene match. In DNA, the CDR3 is TGTGCCAGCAGCCCAACTTTTAGCGGGGTCCAAGAGACCCAGTACTTC. It specifies CASSPTFSGVQETQYF.

The J gene is TRBJ2-1, the V gene TRBV4-1; D not certain. V lost 1 base and J lost 4, with 11 bases in between. The length of the CDR3 is 15 residues. Germline V gene sequence: CDR1 MGHRA, CDR2 YSYEKL. CDR3 region: CASSQVGGSYNEQFF. CDR3 sequence (DNA): TGCGCCAGCAGCCAAGTAGGCGGCTCATACAATGAGCAGTTCTTC.

This clone is medium-sized in the sample. The chain carries TRBV27 and TRBJ2-3, with 13 bases fitting TRBD2. V lost 6 bases and J lost 4; bases outside the gene matches: 4. CDR1 and CDR2 (germline): MNHEY, SMNVEV (reference sequence). This CDR3 spans 15 amino acids. The CDR3 is CASRALAGGSDTQYF. CDR3 nucleotides: TGTGCCAGCAGAGCACTAGCGGGGGGGTCAGATACGCAGTATTTT.

This clone was seen just once. This chain connects TRBV29-1 to TRBJ2-2, with a possible D match to TRBD2 (6 bases). Germline V gene sequence: CDR1 SQVTM, CDR2 ANQGSEA. V was cut by 6 bases and J by 8 bases, with 19 bases left in between. This CDR3 has 14 residues. This CDR3 is CSVRGWREMGELFF. CDR3 nucleotide sequence: TGCAGCGTAAGGGGTTGGAGGGAGATGGGGGAGCTGTTTTTT.

This clone was found once. The V gene is TRBV9, the J gene TRBJ2-5; D gene unclear. The CDR3 extends over 15 amino acids. The germline V gene has CDR1 SGDLS and CDR2 YYNGEE. Trimming removed 4 bases at V and 4 bases at J, with 17 bases between. The CDR3 DNA is TGTGCCAGCAGCCCAAGACCCCCGGCCCGAGAGACCCAGTACTTC. It yields the protein CASSPRPPARETQYF. The variable domain in full, with the rest retrieved from reference TRBV9 and TRBJ2-5, is DSGVTQTPKHLITATGQRVTLRCSPRSGDLSVYWYQQSLDQGLQFLIQYYNGEERAKGNILERFSAQQFPDLHSELNLSSLELGDSALYFCASSPRPPARETQYFGPGTRLLVL.

CDR3 residues: CASSIPSGVFSYEQYF. In DNA form, the CDR3 reads TGTGCCAGCAGCATACCTAGCGGTGTTTTCTCCTACGAGCAGTACTTC. The chain links TRBV7-9 to TRBJ2-7, with TRBD2 identical over 7 bases. From germline, CDR1 is SEHNR and CDR2 FQNEAQ (reference sequence). This CDR3 has 16 amino acids. V shed 5 bases and J 0 bases; nucleotides not matched to a gene: 10.

This chain links TRBV27 with TRBJ1-2; TRBD1 might be the D (5 bases). V gave up 5 bases and J gave up 3 bases, with 19 bases separating them. The CDR3 is made up of 16 amino acids. CDR1 is MNHEY and CDR2 is SMNVEV in the germline V gene (reference sequence). The CDR3 DNA reads TGTGCCAGCAGTCCACCCCCCGGGACGGCGGACTATGGCTACACCTTC. As protein: CASSPPPGTADYGYTF.

The chain uses TRBV20-1 and TRBJ1-1; D is undetermined. CDR3 length equals 11 residues. The V and J ends lost 7 bases and 4 bases respectively, with 10 bases between them. Looked up from germline, CDR1 is DFQATT and CDR2 is SNEGSKA (reference sequence). CDR3 protein: CSVRVGTEAFF. The CDR3 region has the DNA TGCAGTGTAAGGGTGGGCACTGAAGCTTTCTTT.

This clone was counted only a few times. This sequence joins TRBV5-4 and TRBJ2-7, with D perhaps TRBD2 (5 bases). V was clipped by 4 bases and J by 4 bases, with 12 bases between them. Germline-derived CDR1 and CDR2 are SGHNT and YYREEE (reference sequence). This CDR3 contains 13 residues. The chain's CDR3 is CASSDYYSYEQYF. The CDR3 coding sequence is TGTGCCAGCAGCGACTATTACTCGTACGAGCAGTACTTC. Combining the CDR3 with reference TRBV5-4 and TRBJ2-7 gives the whole variable domain ETGVTQSPTHLIKTRGQQVTLRCSSQSGHNTVSWYQQALGQGPQFIFQYYREEENGRGNFPPRFSGLQFPNYSSELNVNALELDDSALYLCASSDYYSYEQYFGPGTRLTVT.

This chain links TRBV29-1 with TRBJ1-1, with D hard to call. Germline V gene lookup returns CDR1 SQVTM and CDR2 ANQGSEA. The CDR3 sequence is 17 residues long. With 4 bases removed from V and 0 bases from J, the gap between germline ends came to 21 bases. The CDR3 DNA follows: TGCAGCGTTGTGGGCTCCGGGGAATATCGCATGAACACTGAAGCTTTCTTT. This gives the protein CSVVGSGEYRMNTEAFF.